This T cell receptor (beta chain) emerged from a study of blood T cell repertoires in COVID-19. At the level of the study: The samples span acute and convalescent COVID-19 from the United States, Italy and Spain. In each case, the material was cDNA or gDNA derived from T cells, B-cell-depleted T cells, or PBMCs.

CDR1 MNHEY and CDR2 SVGAGI come from the germline V gene. This CDR3 is 14 amino acids long. With 5 bases clipped from V and 1 base from J, the junction kept 1 base outside the gene matches. Original data processing: Using reference gene primer amplification, nucleated cell counts were estimated. The assay was immunoSEQ multiplex PCR, and TCRdb's table has in-frame clones only and misses some. The V and J calls and clone size come from that table; D and trimming were worked out from the DNA. This table holds approximately 150,000 clones, 81% found once. The sequencing sample was made of peripheral blood. V gene TRBV6-5 combines with J gene TRBJ1-1, with 10 bases lining up with TRBD1. The clonotype originates from a human donor in a cohort sampled during active COVID-19. In DNA, the CDR3 is TGTGCCAGCAGTCGACAGGGGGCGAACACTGAAGCTTTCTTT. Translating gives CASSRQGANTEAFF.